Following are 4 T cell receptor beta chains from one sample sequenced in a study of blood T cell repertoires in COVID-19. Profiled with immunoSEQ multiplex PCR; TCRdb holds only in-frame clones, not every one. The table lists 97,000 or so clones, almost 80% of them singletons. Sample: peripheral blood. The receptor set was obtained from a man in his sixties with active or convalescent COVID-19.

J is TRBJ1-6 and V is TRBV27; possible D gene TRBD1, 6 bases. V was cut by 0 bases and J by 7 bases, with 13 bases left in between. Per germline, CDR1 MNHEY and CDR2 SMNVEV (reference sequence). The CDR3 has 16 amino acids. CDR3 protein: CASSLSSDSPNSPLHF. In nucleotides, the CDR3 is TGTGCCAGCAGTTTATCATCGGACAGCCCCAATTCACCCCTCCACTTT.

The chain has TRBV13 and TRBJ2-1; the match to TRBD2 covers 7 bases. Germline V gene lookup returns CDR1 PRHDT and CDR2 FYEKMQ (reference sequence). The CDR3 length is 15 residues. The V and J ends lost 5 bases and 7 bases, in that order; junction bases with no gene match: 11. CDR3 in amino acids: CASSPLAKVGNEQFF. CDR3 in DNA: TGTGCCAGCAGCCCACTAGCGAAAGTGGGGAATGAGCAGTTCTTC.

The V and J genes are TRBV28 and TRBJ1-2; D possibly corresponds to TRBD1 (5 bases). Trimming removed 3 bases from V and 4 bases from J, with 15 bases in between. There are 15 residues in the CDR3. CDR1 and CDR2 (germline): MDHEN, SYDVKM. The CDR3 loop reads CASSFPQTALYGYTF. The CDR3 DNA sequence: TGTGCCAGCAGTTTTCCCCAGACAGCCCTCTATGGCTACACCTTC.

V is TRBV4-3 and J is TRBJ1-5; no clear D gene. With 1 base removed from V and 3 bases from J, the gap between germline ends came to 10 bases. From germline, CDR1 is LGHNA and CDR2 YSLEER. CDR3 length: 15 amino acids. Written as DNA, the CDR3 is TGCGCCAGCAGCCAAGTTGTCGGTTCCAATCAGCCCCAGCATTTT. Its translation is CASSQVVGSNQPQHF.